Below are 10 T cell receptor beta chains sequenced from a single sample in a study of cytomegalovirus exposure and HLA in healthy donors (TCRdb year 2017). The library was produced with the immunoSEQ multiplex PCR assay. For the multiplex PCR, a mixture combining 60 forward primers for TCR Vbeta segments and 13 reverse primers for TCR Jbeta segments was used. The table comes from immuneACCESS by way of TCRdb, which keeps in-frame sequences with V and J called. Part of the clones is missing from these tables; in studies checked, under half for an unresolved V gene and the rest for unknown reasons. The sample's table covers roughly 40,000 clones. Approximately 9% of the sample comes from the top ten. Input material: PBMCs. The origin of the receptors is a man between 40 and 49 years old in good health and CMV-seropositive.

J is TRBJ2-5 and V is TRBV6-6; 8 bases agree with TRBD2. The DNA end is a closer match to TRBJ2-7, so the J assignment may be wrong. Germline values: CDR1 MNHNY, CDR2 SVGAGI (reference sequence). This CDR3 region has 14 residues. CDR3 in amino acids: CASSLQPSGYEQYF. DNA of the CDR3: TGTGCCAGCAGTCTGCAACCTAGCGGGTACGAGCAGTACTTC.

V is TRBV10-2 and J is TRBJ1-6, with D tentatively TRBD1 (6 bases). With 3 bases removed from V and 6 bases from J, the gap between germline ends came to 12 bases. There are 15 residues in the CDR3. CDR1 WSHSY and CDR2 SAAADI come from the germline V gene. CDR3 sequence: CASSEGRGLNSPLHF. CDR3 in DNA: TGCGCCAGCAGTGAAGGCAGGGGTCTTAATTCACCCCTCCACTTT.

The chain has TRBV7-9 and TRBJ2-3; TRBD1 matches 9 bases. Germline CDR1 is SEHNR and CDR2 is FQNEAQ (reference sequence). This CDR3 is built from 14 residues. V dropped 4 bases and J dropped 7; count of bases not matched to a gene: 6. The CDR3 nucleotides are TGTGCCAGCAGCTCGGACAGGGGCCACAATACGCAGTATTTT. It codes for CASSSDRGHNTQYF.

J is TRBJ1-1 and V is TRBV4-3; possibly TRBD1 for D (5 bases). Germline V gene data show CDR1 as LGHNA and CDR2 as YSLEER. Between the trimmed V and J ends, which lost 3 bases and 5 bases, there was a span of 13 bases. This CDR3 is 14 amino acids long. The CDR3 bases are TGCGCCAGCAGCCAGGGGGGATGGCGGACTGAAGCTTTCTTT. The encoded protein is CASSQGGWRTEAFF.

V usage is TRBV11-2 and J usage is TRBJ2-6, with no clear D. This CDR3 is built from 15 residues. Germline V gene data show CDR1 as SGHAT and CDR2 as FQNNGV. Trimming shortened V by 5 bases and J by 0 bases, and 8 bases separated the two germline ends. CDR3 protein: CASSATGSGANVLTF. DNA for the CDR3: TGTGCCAGCAGCGCCACTGGCTCTGGGGCCAACGTCCTGACTTTC.

V is TRBV13 and J is TRBJ2-5, with TRBD2 matching over 8 bases. Losses at the gene ends were 2 bases for V and 7 bases for J; bases not matched to a gene: 3. Germline CDR1 is PRHDT and CDR2 is FYEKMQ (reference sequence). The CDR3 extends over 13 amino acids. The CDR3 loop reads CASSLPGGGTQYF. The CDR3, as DNA: TGTGCCAGCAGCTTACCGGGAGGGGGGACCCAGTACTTC.

The chain employs TRBV9 and TRBJ2-1; D remains unclear. This CDR3 is 13 amino acids long. Germline V gene lookup returns CDR1 SGDLS and CDR2 YYNGEE. V was clipped by 0 bases and J by 7 bases, with 8 bases between them. The CDR3 here is CASSVGRLNEQFF. The DNA of the CDR3 is TGTGCCAGCAGCGTAGGGAGATTGAATGAGCAGTTCTTC.

The J gene is TRBJ2-3, the V gene TRBV5-8, with 7 bases matching TRBD1. The CDR3 is 17 amino acids. Germline CDR1 reads SGHTS; CDR2 reads YDEGEE. The ends lost 1 base at V and 0 bases at J; junction bases unmatched: 8. The CDR3 protein is CASSLNSGTASTDTQYF. In nucleotides, the CDR3 is TGTGCCAGCAGCTTGAATTCCGGGACAGCTAGCACAGATACGCAGTATTTT.

V and J are TRBV5-1 and TRBJ2-5; TRBD1 matches at 9 bases. The germline V gene has CDR1 SGHRS and CDR2 YFSETQ. CDR3 length: 14 amino acids. Losses at the gene ends were 7 bases for V and 4 bases for J; bases not matched to a gene: 8. The CDR3 DNA sequence: TGCGCCAGCGGATACAGGGGGCTAACAGAGACCCAGTACTTC. Translating gives CASGYRGLTETQYF. The whole variable domain, remainder taken from reference TRBV5-1 and TRBJ2-5, is KAGVTQTPRYLIKTRGQQVTLSCSPISGHRSVSWYQQTPGQGLQFLFEYFSETQRNKGNFPGRFSGRQFSNSRSEMNVSTLELGDSALYLCASGYRGLTETQYFGPGTRLLVL.

The rearrangement joins TRBV6-6 to TRBJ1-2; D is possibly TRBD1 (5 bases). The CDR3 runs 12 residues. V lost 10 bases, J lost 4 bases, and 13 bases lay in between. Per the germline V gene, CDR1 is MNHNY and CDR2 is SVGAGI (reference sequence). CDR3 sequence: CAIIGVGYGYTF. CDR3 sequence (DNA): TGTGCCATCATAGGGGTGGGCTATGGCTACACCTTC.